The present T cell receptor (beta chain) was sequenced within a study of T cells in Graves' hyperthyroidism and ophthalmopathy. Study-level information: Once the initial diagnosis was made, peripheral blood was obtained before any treatment.

Authors of the study amplified TCR beta CDR3 regions from RNA transcripts. An initial round of RT-PCR targeting the TCR CDR3 relied on the HTBI primer set. From the multiplex PCR reads, TCRdb called clonotypes with MiXCR, one entry per CDR3 protein. Among more than 300,000 distinct CDR3 sequences listed, around 18% were seen once. The V gene's germline CDR1 is DFQATT and CDR2 SNEGSKA (reference sequence). V gave up 3 bases and J gave up 2 bases; unmatched junction bases: 8. CDR3 length: 15 residues. PBMCs were derived from about 10 ml fresh peripheral blood. A note on this clonotype: Its antigen is as yet unknown.

Findings of the study overall: Ophthalmopathy cases were set apart from stable hyperthyroidism by a 13 V-J model. Researchers found most expanded thyroid clonotypes above 0.001 in blood as well.

V usage is TRBV20-1 and J usage is TRBJ2-3; TRBD2 aligns across 7 bases. Sequencing was performed on blood. The receptor was derived from a man younger than 35 with Graves' ophthalmopathy. CDR3 sequence: CSASPPGGITDTQYF. CDR3 sequence (DNA): TGCAGTGCTAGCCCGCCGGGGGGTATCACAGATACGCAGTATTTT.